One TCR beta chain is described in this entry. Its matching antigen is unknown. Naive CD8 populations comprised CD45RO-negative cells positively selected for CCR7, excluding terminally differentiated effector memory CD45RA+ cells. This record comes from a study of shared clonotypes between healthy human individuals. General study findings and limits: Rarefaction showed sorted-subset sequencing was incomplete despite large depth. Naive CD4 clonotypes were shared across a few donors at approximately 5.3%.

CDR3 size: 18 residues. CDR1 and CDR2 from the germline V gene are MGHRA and YSYEKL. The J segment lost 0 bases and the V segment lost 1 base, leaving 8 bases of the junction unmatched. Here immunoSEQ multiplex PCR was the method, and the copy in TCRdb shows in-frame clones only, minus some. Of some 2 million clones listed, about 95% were seen once; the top ten hold around 1.1%. The sequencing sample was made of naive CD8+ T cells sorted from blood. The chain combines TRBV4-1 with TRBJ2-7, with TRBD2 matching 11 bases. This clonotype was sampled from a man aged 18 to 29 in good health. CDR3: CASSQGLAGGPFSYEQYF. The CDR3 nucleotides read TGCGCCAGCAGCCAAGGGCTAGCGGGAGGACCGTTCTCCTACGAGCAGTACTTC.